These T cell receptor beta chains were read from a single sample in a study of early T cells in non-severe SARS-CoV-2 infection. One entry per CDR3 protein, called by TCRdb with MiXCR from the 5' RACE reads. The data hold roughly 50,000 distinct CDR3 sequences, with 7.7% observed a single time. The starting material was whole blood, obtained at baseline. The receptors shown here come from an adult who was a healthcare worker with PCR-confirmed SARS-CoV-2 infection or an uninfected control (not recorded which). Both conserved end residues are trimmed from each CDR3. Each record gives: D gene, CDR3 length, V gene, CDR3 protein. D genes are given only for firm matches.

D: TRBD1; length: 12; V: TRBV4-2; CDR3: ASSQGGQSYEQY
D: TRBD1; length: 13; V: TRBV6-5; CDR3: ASSIAADRGGEQY
D: .; length: 16; V: TRBV20-1; CDR3: SARDHRAPYSGANVLT
D: TRBD2; length: 13; V: TRBV27; CDR3: ASSLLAGGFNEQF
D: .; length: 13; V: TRBV6-2/TRBV6-3; CDR3: ASSLGGGHTDTQY
D: .; length: 10; V: TRBV20-1; CDR3: SAREGVREQF
D: .; length: 12; V: TRBV27; CDR3: ASSREWGRETQY
D: TRBD2; length: 13; V: TRBV7-9; CDR3: ASSSSGSYTGELF
D: .; length: 12; V: TRBV20-1; CDR3: SAGKGGVNTEAF
D: .; length: 11; V: TRBV28; CDR3: ASSPQLVNEQF
D: .; length: 13; V: TRBV7-2; CDR3: ASSFGGPTRGELF
D: .; length: 14; V: TRBV27; CDR3: ASTMRLLANTGELF
D: .; length: 14; V: TRBV6-2/TRBV6-3; CDR3: ASDRAGTPAYNEQF
D: .; length: 13; V: TRBV29-1; CDR3: SVEELGTGPYEQY
D: .; length: 13; V: TRBV29-1; CDR3: SVVTVGTEDYEQY
D: TRBD1; length: 12; V: TRBV3-1; CDR3: ASSQDRINTEAF
D: TRBD1; length: 12; V: TRBV28; CDR3: ASSLDRAPDTQY
D: .; length: 14; V: TRBV12-3/TRBV12-4; CDR3: ASSSYSASGVETQY
D: .; length: 13; V: TRBV28; CDR3: ASSGGTASTDTQY
D: TRBD2; length: 14; V: TRBV30; CDR3: AWSVSGRADQETQY
D: .; length: 12; V: TRBV5-4; CDR3: ASSSDDRRYIQY
D: .; length: 12; V: TRBV20-1; CDR3: SRDRLRERYEQY
D: TRBD1; length: 14; V: TRBV11-2; CDR3: ASSLAGGSGANVLT
D: TRBD2; length: 13; V: TRBV3-1; CDR3: ASSLAGGGTDTQY
D: .; length: 13; V: TRBV7-8; CDR3: ASSPKNQGDEKLF
D: TRBD2; length: 13; V: TRBV9; CDR3: ASSSGEGPTREQF
D: .; length: 12; V: TRBV27; CDR3: ASSLSGGRYEQY